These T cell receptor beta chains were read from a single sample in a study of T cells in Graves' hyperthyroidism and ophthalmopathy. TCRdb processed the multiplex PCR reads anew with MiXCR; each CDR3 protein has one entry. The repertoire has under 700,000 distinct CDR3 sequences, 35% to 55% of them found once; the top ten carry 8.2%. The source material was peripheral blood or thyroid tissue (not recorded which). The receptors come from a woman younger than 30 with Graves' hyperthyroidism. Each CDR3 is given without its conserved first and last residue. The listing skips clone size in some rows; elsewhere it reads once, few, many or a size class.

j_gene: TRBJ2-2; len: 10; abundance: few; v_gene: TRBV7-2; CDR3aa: ASSQGAGELF
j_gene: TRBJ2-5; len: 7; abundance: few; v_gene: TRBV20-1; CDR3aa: SARPGQD
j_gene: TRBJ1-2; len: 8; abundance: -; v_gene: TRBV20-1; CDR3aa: SAGEVGYT
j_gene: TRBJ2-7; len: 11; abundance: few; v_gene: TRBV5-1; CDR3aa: ASRREGSYEQY
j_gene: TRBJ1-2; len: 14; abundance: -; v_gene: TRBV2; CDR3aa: ASSSTKSGILYGYT
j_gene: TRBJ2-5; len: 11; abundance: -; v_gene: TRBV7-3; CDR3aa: ASSQVWRETQY
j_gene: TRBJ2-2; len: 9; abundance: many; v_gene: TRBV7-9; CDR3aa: ASSVDGELF
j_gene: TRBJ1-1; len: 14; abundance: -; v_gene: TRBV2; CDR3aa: ARKRDRGPIRTEAF
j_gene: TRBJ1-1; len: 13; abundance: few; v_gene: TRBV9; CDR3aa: ASSVGMGMPAEAF
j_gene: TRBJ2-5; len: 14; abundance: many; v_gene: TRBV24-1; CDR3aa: ATSDRSNLGQETQY
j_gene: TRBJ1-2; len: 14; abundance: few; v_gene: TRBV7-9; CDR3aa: ASSLVGAQANYGYT
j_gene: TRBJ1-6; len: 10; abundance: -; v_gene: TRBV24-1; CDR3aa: ATTSYNSPLH
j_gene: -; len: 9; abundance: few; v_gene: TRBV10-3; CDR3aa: ASTQGVEQY
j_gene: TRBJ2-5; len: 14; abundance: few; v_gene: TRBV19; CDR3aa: ASSIDTGQHLETQY
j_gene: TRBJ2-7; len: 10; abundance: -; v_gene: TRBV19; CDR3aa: ASSIRTLEQY
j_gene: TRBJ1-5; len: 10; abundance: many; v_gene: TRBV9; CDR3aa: ASSVGNQPQH
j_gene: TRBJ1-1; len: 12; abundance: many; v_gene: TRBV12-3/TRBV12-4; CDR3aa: ASSTQGPNTEAF
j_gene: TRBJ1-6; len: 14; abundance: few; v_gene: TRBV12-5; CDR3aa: ASGSSPTGGLSPLH
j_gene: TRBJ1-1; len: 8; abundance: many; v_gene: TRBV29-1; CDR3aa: SVGDSEAF
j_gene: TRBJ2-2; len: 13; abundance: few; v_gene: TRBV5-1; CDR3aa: ASSLASGNTGELF
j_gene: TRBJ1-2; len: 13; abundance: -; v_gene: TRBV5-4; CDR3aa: ASSVEPGQADGYT
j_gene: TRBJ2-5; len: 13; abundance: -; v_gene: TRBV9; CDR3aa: ASSSSGGYQETQY
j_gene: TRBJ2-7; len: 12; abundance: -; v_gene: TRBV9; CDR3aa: ASSTKDRGYEQY
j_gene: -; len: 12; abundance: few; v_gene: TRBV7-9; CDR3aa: ASSQDGTSGTQY
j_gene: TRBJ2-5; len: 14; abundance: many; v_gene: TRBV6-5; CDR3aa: ASSSDLTGRYGTQY
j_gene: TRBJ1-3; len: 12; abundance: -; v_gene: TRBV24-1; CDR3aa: ATSRQGSGNTIY
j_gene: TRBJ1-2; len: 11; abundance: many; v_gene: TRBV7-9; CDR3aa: ASSLRGGYGYT
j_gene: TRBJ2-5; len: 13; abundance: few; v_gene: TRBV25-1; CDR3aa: ASSQTRQGGETQY
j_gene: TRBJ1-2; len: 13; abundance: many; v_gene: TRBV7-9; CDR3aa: ASSLDGDRNYGYT
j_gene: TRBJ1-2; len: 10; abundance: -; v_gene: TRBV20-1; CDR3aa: SASHTGLGYT
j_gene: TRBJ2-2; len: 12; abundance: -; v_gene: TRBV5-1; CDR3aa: ASSSGQNTGELF
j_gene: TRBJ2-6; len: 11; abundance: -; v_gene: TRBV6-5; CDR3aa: ASSEFRVNVLT